Given below is one TCR beta chain in context. What it binds is unknown. Germline is not matched at one junction end, which may reflect a read error. Amplification used 60 Vbeta primers and 13 Jbeta primers. Some clones are missing from TCRdb's copy, which holds only in-frame ones; the method was immunoSEQ multiplex PCR. The sample totals about 84,000 clones. These data come from a study of cytomegalovirus exposure and HLA in healthy donors. Germline CDR1 is KGHSH and CDR2 is LQKENI. The CDR3 has 16 residues. Notes on the study in general: It is likely that the observed cluster of highly shared sequence variants was a sequencing artifact. HLA-A and HLA-B allele assignments for most subjects were reportedly predicted accurately using TCR beta sequences.

What was sequenced was PBMCs. The chain uses TRBV18 and TRBJ2-2; tentatively, D is TRBD1 (7 bases). This TCR was recovered from a man aged 45-65 years in good health and CMV-seronegative. In DNA, the CDR3 is TGTGCCAGCTCACTAAGACAGGGTGCGGACACCGGGGGGCTGTTTTTT. Translating it yields CASSLRQGADTGGLFF. The full variable domain, in which reference TRBV18 and TRBJ2-2 provide the parts outside the CDR3, is NAGVMQNPRHLVRRRGQEARLRCSPMKGHSHVYWYRQLPEEGLKFMVYLQKENIIDESGMPKERFSAEFPKEGPSILRIQQVVRGDSAAYFCASSLRQGADTGGLFFGEGSRLTVL.